Listed here are 16 T cell receptor beta chains from one sample, sequenced in a study of blood T cell repertoires in COVID-19. TCRdb keeps only in-frame clones here, not all; method: immunoSEQ multiplex PCR. The table includes about 200,000 clones, 85% to 90% detected once. Input material: PBMCs or T cells enriched from blood (not recorded which). Source of these receptors: a man aged 25 to 45 who had recovered from COVID-19.

The V call is TRBV5-5, the J call TRBJ1-2; a possible D gene is TRBD1 (5 bases). Trimming pared 3 bases from V and 4 bases from J, leaving 10 bases between. The CDR3 has 13 residues. Germline-derived CDR1 and CDR2 are SGHKS and YYEKEE (reference sequence). CDR3 in DNA: TGTGCCAGCAGCTCGGGACTTCCCTATGGCTACACCTTC. It translates to CASSSGLPYGYTF.

The chain has TRBV19 and TRBJ1-2, with TRBD1 identical over 7 bases. V lost 7 bases to trimming and J lost 3 bases; unmatched junction nucleotides: 17. The germline CDR1 and CDR2 sequences are LNHDA and SQIVND (reference sequence). The CDR3 is 17 amino acids. The CDR3 here is CASTQRQGPNWDYGYTF. The CDR3 DNA follows: TGTGCCAGTACGCAGAGACAGGGTCCCAACTGGGACTATGGCTACACCTTC.

The chain carries TRBV27 and TRBJ2-1; possibly TRBD1 for D (6 bases). This CDR3 is built from 14 residues. V was pared by 4 bases and J by 2 bases, with 9 bases between. The germline V gene encodes CDR1 MNHEY and CDR2 SMNVEV (reference sequence). CDR3 sequence reads: CASSWTVAYNEQFF. The DNA of the CDR3 is TGTGCCAGCAGTTGGACAGTGGCCTACAATGAGCAGTTCTTC.

The chain joins TRBV3-1 (or the pseudogene TRBV3-2) to TRBJ2-2; 9 nucleotides match TRBD1. CDR3 length: 16 amino acids. The germline V gene has CDR1 LGHDT and CDR2 YNNKEL (reference sequence). Trimming removed 2 bases from V and 4 bases from J; junction bases left unmatched: 5. CDR3 in amino acids: CASSQTRQGGTGELFF. The CDR3 coding sequence is TGTGCCAGCAGCCAAACACGACAGGGGGGCACCGGGGAGCTGTTTTTT.

The gene calls are TRBV19 and TRBJ2-2; maybe TRBD1 (5 bases). Deletions cut 5 bases from V and 4 bases from J, with 11 bases between. Germline V gene sequence: CDR1 LNHDA, CDR2 SQIVND (reference sequence). This CDR3 is built from 14 residues. For the CDR3, the DNA is TGTGCCAGTAGTGGCCCTGGGGCCACCGGGGAGCTGTTTTTT. Amino acid sequence: CASSGPGATGELFF.

The CDR3 DNA reads as TGTGCCAGCAGCTTTAGGGCTAGCGGGGGCGTTTACAATGAGCAGTTCTTC. Protein: CASSFRASGGVYNEQFF. This chain joins TRBV7-2 and TRBJ2-1; TRBD2 matches 10 bases. Germline loops: CDR1 SGHTA, CDR2 FQGNSA. J was trimmed by 4 bases and V by 3 bases; bases with no gene match: 9. The CDR3 totals 17 residues.

CDR3 in amino acids: CASSEVGDTSGYTF. DNA of the CDR3: TGTGCCAGCAGTGAAGTGGGGGACACCTCTGGCTACACCTTC. The chain is built from TRBV6-1 and TRBJ1-2, with a tentative D call TRBD1 (6 bases). Germline CDR1 MNHNS, CDR2 SASEGT. V gave up 1 base and J gave up 7 bases, with 13 bases separating them. The CDR3 length is 14 residues.

The chain combines TRBV28 with TRBJ1-5; maybe TRBD1 (6 bases). The ends were cut back, 6 bases at V and 4 bases at J, with 16 bases in the middle. CDR3 length: 15 residues. CDR1 and CDR2 from the germline V gene are MDHEN and SYDVKM. In DNA form, the CDR3 reads TGTGCCAGCAGCCCTTCAGGGGCGGGTAATCAGCCCCAGCATTTT. As protein: CASSPSGAGNQPQHF.

The sample holds a few counts of this clone. J is TRBJ2-3 and V is TRBV3-1 (or the pseudogene TRBV3-2); possibly TRBD2 for D (5 bases). The CDR3 loop spans 16 amino acids. Germline-derived CDR1 and CDR2 are LGHDT and YNNKEL (reference sequence). V was trimmed by 1 base and J by 1 base, leaving 12 bases between them. Here the CDR3 DNA reads TGTGCCAGCAGCCAAGGGACTCCCATGGGCACAGATACGCAGTATTTT. Its protein is CASSQGTPMGTDTQYF.

The genes are TRBV11-2 and TRBJ2-4, with D possibly TRBD1 on 6 matching bases. CDR3 length: 16 amino acids. Germline lookup yields CDR1 SGHAT and CDR2 FQNNGV. The V and J ends lost 4 bases and 0 bases respectively, with 13 bases between them. The CDR3 sequence is CASSSGTSVAKNIQYF. In nucleotides, the CDR3 is TGTGCCAGCAGCTCTGGGACATCCGTAGCCAAAAACATTCAGTACTTC. The variable domain in full, with the rest retrieved from reference TRBV11-2 and TRBJ2-4, is EAGVAQSPRYKIIEKRQSVAFWCNPISGHATLYWYQQILGQGPKLLIQFQNNGVVDDSQLPKDRFSAERLKGVDSTLKIQPAKLEDSAVYLCASSSGTSVAKNIQYFGAGTRLSVL.

The rearrangement links TRBV25-1 to TRBJ2-3; D not resolved. The CDR3 spans 11 residues. The V gene lost 6 bases and the J gene lost 4 bases, with 5 bases spanning the gap. Germline lookup yields CDR1 MGHDK and CDR2 SYGVNS. The CDR3 nucleotides read TGTGCCAGCAGATTAGCAGATACGCAGTATTTT. It codes for CASRLADTQYF.

The rearrangement joins TRBV11-3 to TRBJ2-7, with TRBD2 matching 7 bases. Germline V lookup: CDR1 SGHNT, CDR2 YENEEA. Trimming cost V 2 bases and J 4 bases; bases outside gene matches: 8. The CDR3 has 15 amino acids. CDR3 loop: CASSLPDSSGYEQYF. CDR3 sequence (DNA): TGTGCCAGCAGCTTACCCGATTCTAGCGGATACGAGCAGTACTTC.

The chain combines TRBV29-1 with TRBJ2-7; D perhaps matches TRBD2 (5 bases). The germline V and J ends were trimmed by 6 bases and 2 bases, with 17 bases remaining between them. This CDR3 has 14 residues. Germline CDR1 reads SQVTM; CDR2 reads ANQGSEA. CDR3 bases: TGCAGCGTCCAGACCTGGGGAGAGACCTACGAGCAGTACTTC. It translates to CSVQTWGETYEQYF.

This clone was detected only a few times. V usage is TRBV7-6 and J usage is TRBJ2-6; D not resolved. CDR3 size: 16 residues. The germline V gene encodes CDR1 SGHVS and CDR2 FNYEAQ. Trimming took off 1 base at V and 0 bases at J, with 7 bases between the two ends. The CDR3 sequence is CASSLVGVSGANVLTF. The CDR3 nucleotides read TGTGCCAGCAGCTTAGTCGGTGTCTCTGGGGCCAACGTCCTGACTTTC.

The chain uses TRBV7-2 and TRBJ2-7; 7 bases agree with TRBD1. CDR1 is SGHTA, CDR2 FQGNSA, per germline. The CDR3 length is 16 residues. The ends lost 4 bases at V and 4 bases at J; junction bases unmatched: 13. The CDR3 DNA is TGTGCCAGCAGCTCCGCTTACGGGACAGTGGGTTACGAGCAGTACTTC. Protein: CASSSAYGTVGYEQYF.

V is TRBV6-5 and J is TRBJ1-1; no definite D call. Germline lookup yields CDR1 MNHEY and CDR2 SVGAGI. This CDR3 is built from 16 residues. V shed 4 bases and J shed 1 base, with 16 bases lying between them. The CDR3 sequence: CASSSRGVSGNTEAFF. The CDR3 DNA follows: TGTGCCAGCAGTTCCCGGGGAGTCAGTGGGAACACTGAAGCTTTCTTT.